The 8 T cell receptor beta chains reported below all come from one sample, sequenced in a study of response to subunit inactivated influenza vaccine. One entry per CDR3 protein, called by TCRdb with MiXCR from the RT-PCR reads. The repertoire includes roughly 500,000 distinct CDR3 sequences, 16% of them detected once, and approximately 3% sits in the top ten. The sequences come from CD4+ T cells sorted from PBMCs, collected 23 months after vaccination. The source is a man aged 50-75 years who received an inactivated influenza vaccine.

The chain carries TRBV3-1 and TRBJ1-4; TRBD1 might be the D (5 bases). V was cut by 4 bases and J by 9 bases, with 24 bases left in between. Per the germline V gene, CDR1 is LGHDT and CDR2 is YNNKEL (reference sequence). This CDR3 comprises 17 residues. The CDR3 spells CASSPDPRTAGAKKLFF. CDR3 DNA: TGTGCCAGCAGCCCGGACCCGAGGACTGCCGGGGCGAAAAAACTGTTTTTT.

The rearrangement links TRBV5-1 to TRBJ2-7; perhaps TRBD2 as D (5 bases). Germline loops: CDR1 SGHRS, CDR2 YFSETQ. Between the trimmed V and J ends, which lost 4 bases and 4 bases, there was a span of 12 bases. The CDR3 sequence is 13 residues long. CDR3 nucleotide sequence: TGCGCCAGCAGCCAAACAACGGGGTACGAGCAGTACTTC. It translates to CASSQTTGYEQYF.

This clonotype was seen a handful of times. The genes are TRBV10-3 and TRBJ2-5, with a weak D call TRBD2 (5 bases). V was cut by 2 bases and J by 4 bases, with 11 bases left in between. The length of the CDR3 is 14 residues. Germline lookup yields CDR1 ENHRY and CDR2 SYGVKD. For the CDR3, the DNA is TGTGCCATCAGTGAGGGTGGAGAGGGAGAGACCCAGTACTTC. This codes for CAISEGGEGETQYF.

This clonotype was seen more than once but under ten times. The V gene is TRBV20-1, the J gene TRBJ2-4, with D possibly matching TRBD2 (5 bases). V dropped 8 bases and J dropped 0 bases, with 8 bases sitting between them. The CDR3 is 12 residues long. Looked up from germline, CDR1 is DFQATT and CDR2 is SNEGSKA (reference sequence). The CDR3 nucleotides are TGCAGTCCGAGGGTAGCCAAAAACATTCAGTACTTC. Encoded protein: CSPRVAKNIQYF.

In the case of this clonotype: A much larger clone lies one base from this, so it may be a read error. The chain carries TRBV5-6 and TRBJ2-2; TRBD1 might be the D (5 bases). This CDR3 spans 14 amino acids. From germline, CDR1 is SGHDT and CDR2 YYEEEE. V gave up 0 bases and J gave up 4 bases, with 7 bases separating them. CDR3 sequence: CASSLGQCTGELFF. DNA of the CDR3: TGTGCCAGCAGCTTGGGACAGTGCACCGGGGAGCTGTTTTTT.

This clonotype occurred many times. The J gene is TRBJ1-5, the V gene TRBV20-1; a weak D match, TRBD1 (5 bases). Germline V gives CDR1 DFQATT, CDR2 SNEGSKA (reference sequence). The V and J ends lost 3 bases and 1 base respectively, with 16 bases between them. The CDR3 runs 16 residues. The CDR3 here is CSARSRQGQSNQPQHF. As DNA, the CDR3 is TGCAGTGCTAGGAGCCGCCAGGGCCAAAGCAATCAGCCCCAGCATTTT.

This clonotype was counted a single time. The chain recombines TRBV5-6 with TRBJ1-6; D gene ambiguous. This CDR3 contains 16 residues. Germline CDR1 and CDR2: SGHDT and YYEEEE. Trimming cost V 4 bases and J 7 bases, with 18 bases left between them. The CDR3 is CASSPSWSNRNSPLHF. The CDR3, as DNA: TGTGCCAGCAGCCCCTCTTGGTCCAACAGAAATTCACCCCTCCACTTT.

In this sample, this clonotype turned up a few times. The V and J genes are TRBV20-1 and TRBJ2-3; 9 nucleotides match TRBD2. The germline gives CDR1 DFQATT, CDR2 SNEGSKA (reference sequence). Trimming removed 5 bases from V and 5 bases from J; junction bases left unmatched: 17. The CDR3 is made up of 17 amino acids. Here the CDR3 reads CSAVLGGVAGALDTQYF. The CDR3 bases are TGCAGTGCTGTCCTCGGGGGCGTAGCGGGGGCCTTAGATACGCAGTATTTT.